The 25 T cell receptor beta chains given below trace back to one sample, sequenced in a study of T cell responses to AZD1222 COVID-19 vaccine. Sequenced by immunoSEQ multiplex PCR; TCRdb stores in-frame clones only, minus some. The table has 150,000 to 200,000 clones, around 90% seen once; the top ten hold 0.85% to 1.1%. The input for sequencing was peripheral blood, taken 28 days after the second AZD1222 dose. These TCRs come from an adult who received the AZD1222 COVID-19 vaccine.

This chain connects TRBV7-9 to TRBJ2-1; D is tentatively TRBD1 or TRBD2 (6 bases each). The CDR3 extends over 14 amino acids. Germline V CDR1 and CDR2: SEHNR, FQNEAQ (reference sequence). V dropped 4 bases and J dropped 6 bases, with 13 bases sitting between them. The CDR3 DNA sequence: TGTGCCAGCAGCTCCCCTCGGGGGCCCAATGAGCAGTTCTTC. This gives the protein CASSSPRGPNEQFF.

The chain carries TRBV9 and TRBJ2-7, with D maybe TRBD2 (6 bases). This CDR3 comprises 13 residues. V shed 3 bases and J shed 4 bases, with 11 bases lying between them. Germline V gene data show CDR1 as SGDLS and CDR2 as YYNGEE. Here the CDR3 reads CASSGGGFYEQYF. The CDR3 DNA reads as TGTGCCAGCAGCGGGGGAGGTTTTTACGAGCAGTACTTC.

This clone has only a few counts. The chain uses TRBV25-1 and TRBJ1-3; TRBD1 agrees at 10 bases. This CDR3 spans 13 amino acids. Trimming took 10 bases from V and 8 from J; bases not matched to a gene: 8. CDR1 and CDR2 from the germline V gene are MGHDK and SYGVNS. The CDR3 DNA reads as TGTGCCACTAGACAGGGGGCTCGGGACACCATATATTTT. Its protein product is CATRQGARDTIYF.

J is TRBJ2-1 and V is TRBV6-4; the match to TRBD1 covers 10 bases. J lost 2 bases, V lost 8 bases, and 6 bases had no gene match. CDR1 is MRHNA, CDR2 SNTAGT, per germline. The CDR3 consists of 15 residues. This CDR3 is CASAQGQGTYNEQFF. In DNA form, the CDR3 reads TGTGCCAGCGCCCAGGGACAGGGGACCTACAATGAGCAGTTCTTC.

V gene TRBV27 combines with J gene TRBJ2-7; weak D call: TRBD2 (6 bases). The CDR3 totals 15 residues. The germline gives CDR1 MNHEY, CDR2 SMNVEV (reference sequence). The V and J ends lost 5 bases and 0 bases respectively, with 14 bases between them. CDR3 DNA: TGTGCCAGCAGTGACGGGACTTTAAGCTCCTACGAGCAGTACTTC. Its translation: CASSDGTLSSYEQYF.

The chain recombines TRBV2 with TRBJ1-2; no definite D call. The CDR3 covers 13 residues. V dropped 6 bases and J dropped 6 bases, with 14 bases sitting between them. From germline, CDR1 is SNHLY and CDR2 FYNNEI. The CDR3 DNA reads as TGTGCCAGCAGCGATCGAGTTTTAAATGGCTACACCTTC. It encodes CASSDRVLNGYTF.

This rearrangement joins TRBV19 to TRBJ1-4, with no clear D. The CDR3 runs to 14 residues. V lost 3 bases and J lost 2, with 7 bases in between. Germline V gene lookup returns CDR1 LNHDA and CDR2 SQIVND (reference sequence). This CDR3 reads CASSILRTNEKLFF. The CDR3 coding sequence is TGTGCCAGTAGTATCCTGAGGACTAATGAAAAACTGTTTTTT.

The rearrangement uses TRBV2 and TRBJ1-6; TRBD1 aligns across 8 bases. The CDR3 sequence is 15 residues long. Looked up from germline, CDR1 is SNHLY and CDR2 is FYNNEI. V lost 7 bases and J lost 7; bases outside the gene matches: 9. CDR3: CASNPRTGMNSPLHF. The DNA for the CDR3 is TGTGCCAGCAATCCACGGACAGGGATGAATTCACCCCTCCACTTT. The variable domain in full, completed from reference TRBV2 and TRBJ1-6, reads EPEVTQTPSHQVTQMGQEVILRCVPISNHLYFYWYRQILGQKVEFLVSFYNNEISEKSEIFDDQFSVERPDGSNFTLKIRSTKLEDSAMYFCASNPRTGMNSPLHFGNGTRLTVT.

V and J are TRBV14 and TRBJ2-1, with a possible D match to TRBD1 (6 bases). Looked up from germline, CDR1 is SGHDN and CDR2 is FVKESK. CDR3 length equals 15 residues. Between the trimmed V and J ends, which lost 4 bases and 4 bases, there was a span of 14 bases. The chain's CDR3 is CASSRRQAAYNEQFF. As DNA, the CDR3 is TGTGCCAGCAGCCGAAGACAGGCGGCATACAATGAGCAGTTCTTC.

The chain couples TRBV5-4 to TRBJ1-1; D may be TRBD1 (5 bases). Germline-derived CDR1 and CDR2 are SGHNT and YYREEE (reference sequence). The CDR3 is 16 residues long. V was trimmed by 0 bases and J by 0 bases, leaving 12 bases between them. The CDR3 bases are TGTGCCAGCAGCTTGGGCGGGGGAGGGATGAACACTGAAGCTTTCTTT. Its protein is CASSLGGGGMNTEAFF. Variable domain in full (rest from reference TRBV5-4 and TRBJ1-1): ETGVTQSPTHLIKTRGQQVTLRCSSQSGHNTVSWYQQALGQGPQFIFQYYREEENGRGNFPPRFSGLQFPNYSSELNVNALELDDSALYLCASSLGGGGMNTEAFFGQGTRLTVV.

The V and J genes are TRBV6-2 or TRBV6-3 and TRBJ2-3; D is perhaps TRBD1 (5 bases). Germline-derived CDR1 and CDR2 are MNHEY and SVGEGT. The CDR3 spans 14 residues. V was pared by 5 bases and J by 2 bases, with 11 bases between. The chain's CDR3 is CASSDPRVTDTQYF. The CDR3 DNA follows: TGTGCCAGCAGTGACCCCAGGGTCACAGATACGCAGTATTTT.

CDR3 in amino acids: CASSFSPPGTGESYTF. The CDR3 DNA follows: TGTGCCAGTAGTTTCTCCCCCCCGGGGACAGGGGAAAGCTACACCTTC. The chain couples TRBV19 to TRBJ1-2, with 10 bases identical to TRBD1. Germline V lookup: CDR1 LNHDA, CDR2 SQIVND (reference sequence). The V and J ends lost 5 bases and 9 bases, in that order; junction bases with no gene match: 15. The CDR3 length is 16 residues.

This chain links TRBV18 with TRBJ1-1; D unresolved. V dropped 2 bases and J dropped 2 bases, with 12 bases sitting between them. CDR1 KGHSH and CDR2 LQKENI come from the germline V gene. The CDR3 is made up of 15 amino acids. The CDR3 loop reads CASSPTGSLNTEAFF. Here the CDR3 DNA reads TGTGCCAGCTCACCAACCGGGAGCCTTAACACTGAAGCTTTCTTT.

V is TRBV29-1 and J is TRBJ1-1; 7 bases map to TRBD1. Per germline, CDR1 SQVTM and CDR2 ANQGSEA. With 3 bases clipped from V and 8 bases from J, the junction kept 12 bases outside the gene matches. This CDR3 has 14 amino acids. The CDR3 DNA sequence: TGCAGCGTTGACAGGGGGGGGAGGACTAAAGAAGCTTTCTTT. It codes for CSVDRGGRTKEAFF.

This clone was counted at least ten times. The rearrangement uses TRBV2 and TRBJ2-4, with 7 bases lining up with TRBD2. This CDR3 has 14 amino acids. The V gene's germline CDR1 is SNHLY and CDR2 FYNNEI. J lost 3 bases, V lost 5 bases, and 4 bases had no gene match. In DNA form, the CDR3 reads TGTGCCAGCAGTACCGGGACTATCAAAAACATTCAGTACTTC. Translated, it gives CASSTGTIKNIQYF.

The rearrangement links TRBV7-5 to TRBJ2-7; TRBD2, as called in the table, went unchecked against the DNA. TRBV7-5 is listed as a pseudogene. This CDR3 is 17 amino acids long. The chain's CDR3 is CVRSLAPEGRGSYEQYF. As DNA, the CDR3 is TGTGTCAGAAGCTTAGCCCCCGAAGGTCGCGGATCCTACGAGCAGTACTTC.

V usage is TRBV4-1 and J usage is TRBJ1-5, with D maybe TRBD1 (5 bases). The germline gives CDR1 MGHRA, CDR2 YSYEKL. The CDR3 is made up of 15 amino acids. V was shortened by 4 bases and J by 4 bases, with 14 bases between the two germline ends. The CDR3 DNA follows: TGCGCCAGCAGCCCATTCGACAGTTTGAATCAGCCCCAGCATTTT. Its translation: CASSPFDSLNQPQHF.

The V and J genes are TRBV6-5 and TRBJ2-6; D is possibly TRBD1 (6 bases). The V and J ends lost 2 bases and 2 bases respectively, with 7 bases between them. Germline CDR1 MNHEY, CDR2 SVGAGI. There are 15 residues in the CDR3. CDR3 bases: TGTGCCAGCAGTTACGGGGGCGCTGGGGCCAACGTCCTGACTTTC. Residues: CASSYGGAGANVLTF.

The chain uses TRBV4-3 and TRBJ1-2; D possibly corresponds to TRBD1 (5 bases). The V end was cut by 1 base, the J end by 2 bases, with 5 bases between. This CDR3 has 13 residues. Per germline, CDR1 LGHNA and CDR2 YSLEER. CDR3 nucleotide sequence: TGCGCCAGCAGCCAAGGACAGAACTATGGCTACACCTTC. It codes for CASSQGQNYGYTF.

The rearrangement links TRBV10-1 to TRBJ2-5, with 9 nucleotides matching TRBD2. Trimming took 0 bases from V and 1 from J; bases not matched to a gene: 3. Germline V gives CDR1 WNHNN, CDR2 SYGVQD (reference sequence). The CDR3 sequence is 16 residues long. CDR3 protein: CASSESSGGTQETQYF. As DNA, the CDR3 is TGCGCCAGCAGTGAGTCCAGCGGGGGGACCCAAGAGACCCAGTACTTC.

The chain couples TRBV30 to TRBJ2-5, with no clear D. Germline assignment: CDR1 GTSNPN and CDR2 SVGIG (reference sequence). Between the trimmed V and J ends, which lost 2 bases and 5 bases, there was a span of 12 bases. There are 13 residues in the CDR3. CDR3 residues: CAWSTPPGETQYF. The CDR3 DNA follows: TGTGCCTGGAGTACCCCCCCTGGGGAGACCCAGTACTTC.

This chain connects TRBV25-1 to TRBJ2-7, with D possibly being TRBD1 (6 bases). The CDR3 runs to 14 residues. Trimming removed 3 bases from V and 2 bases from J, with 11 bases in between. Per germline, CDR1 MGHDK and CDR2 SYGVNS. The DNA of the CDR3 is TGTGCCAGCAGTGACCAGGGGCGGACCTACGAGCAGTACTTC. Amino acids: CASSDQGRTYEQYF.

This chain joins TRBV27 and TRBJ2-3, with 11 bases lining up with TRBD2. Trimming took 6 bases from V and 2 from J; bases not matched to a gene: 7. This CDR3 contains 16 residues. Per the germline V gene, CDR1 is MNHEY and CDR2 is SMNVEV (reference sequence). The CDR3 nucleotides read TGTGCCAGCAGACCTATAGCGGGGGGGAACACAGATACGCAGTATTTT. Encoded protein: CASRPIAGGNTDTQYF.

The chain couples TRBV19 to TRBJ1-5, with D maybe TRBD1 (5 bases). The CDR3 has 14 amino acids. V was cut by 5 bases and J by 1 base, with 9 bases left in between. Germline V gives CDR1 LNHDA, CDR2 SQIVND (reference sequence). As DNA, the CDR3 is TGTGCCAGTAGTCCCGACAGAAGCAATCAGCCCCAGCATTTT. Its translation is CASSPDRSNQPQHF.

V is TRBV12-5 and J is TRBJ2-3, with 7 nucleotides matching TRBD1. The V gene end was trimmed by 5 bases and the J gene end by 3 bases; junction bases not matched to a gene: 8. CDR3 length equals 15 residues. Germline-derived CDR1 and CDR2 are LGHNT and FRNRAP. CDR3: CASGPRMDRTDTQYF. CDR3 DNA sequence: TGTGCTAGTGGTCCCCGCATGGACAGGACAGATACGCAGTATTTT.